The T cell receptor (beta chain) under discussion was sequenced for a study of cytomegalovirus exposure and HLA in healthy donors. Regarding the study as a whole: Listed as cytomegalovirus-associated were about 160 TCR beta chains. Reports indicated that the classifier achieved high specificity and sensitivity in diagnosing cytomegalovirus status.

It was with 60 Vbeta and 13 Jbeta primers that the PCR ran. Profiling relied on immunoSEQ multiplex PCR, and the TCRdb table lists in-frame clones only, not all of them. The sample holds 150,000 to 200,000 clones, approximately 82% seen once. This clone was seen a few times. Its specificity is unknown. Germline CDR1 and CDR2: MDHEN and SYDVKM. Trimming removed 9 bases from V and 1 base from J, with 10 bases in between. The CDR3 is 12 residues long. Input material: PBMCs. The clonotype was recovered from a young man in good health and CMV-seropositive. The genes are TRBV28 and TRBJ2-7; D is ambiguous. For the CDR3, the DNA is TGTGCCAGTGCTGACACATCCTACGAGCAGTACTTC. It yields the protein CASADTSYEQYF.